The 20 T cell receptor beta chains listed next were all sequenced from one sample in a study of T-cell memory formation after mild COVID-19. TCRdb ran MiXCR on the 5' RACE reads and lists one entry per CDR3 protein. The repertoire has fewer than 95,000 distinct CDR3 sequences, less than 15% of them found once; the top ten carry approximately 40%. The sample was PBMCs or a T cell subset sorted from them (not recorded which). Source of these receptors: a man aged 18-30 years who had mild COVID-19 (a few samples of this study predate the infection). Cell type and time point are not known.

The gene calls are TRBV9 and TRBJ2-1; D remains unclear. CDR1 is SGDLS and CDR2 is YYNGEE in the germline V gene. The CDR3 covers 14 residues. The ends were cut back, 0 bases at V and 0 bases at J, with 4 bases in the middle. CDR3 loop: CASSVESSYNEQFF. The CDR3 DNA reads as TGTGCCAGCAGCGTAGAGAGCTCCTACAATGAGCAGTTCTTC. Full variable domain (outside the CDR3, taken from reference TRBV9 and TRBJ2-1): DSGVTQTPKHLITATGQRVTLRCSPRSGDLSVYWYQQSLDQGLQFLIQYYNGEERAKGNILERFSAQQFPDLHSELNLSSLELGDSALYFCASSVESSYNEQFFGPGTRLTVL.

The J gene is TRBJ1-2, the V gene TRBV6-2 or TRBV6-3; TRBD1 is a possible D gene (5 bases). CDR3 length: 15 amino acids. V was trimmed by 2 bases and J by 2 bases, leaving 12 bases between them. Looked up from germline, CDR1 is MNHEY and CDR2 is SVGEGT. CDR3 residues: CASSYGGGRNYGYTF. CDR3 sequence (DNA): TGTGCCAGCAGTTACGGTGGGGGTAGGAACTATGGCTACACCTTC.

In its sample, this clonotype was seen a few times. V is TRBV11-2 and J is TRBJ1-5; D remains unclear. Germline CDR1 reads SGHAT; CDR2 reads FQNNGV. V was shortened by 1 base and J by 5 bases, with 6 bases between the two germline ends. This CDR3 region has 13 residues. The CDR3 reads CASSLGADQPQHF. The CDR3 DNA reads TGTGCCAGCAGCTTAGGCGCGGATCAGCCCCAGCATTTT.

V usage is TRBV19 and J usage is TRBJ2-3; D is unresolved. The CDR3 runs 13 residues. CDR1 is LNHDA, CDR2 SQIVND, per germline (reference sequence). Trimming shortened V by 3 bases and J by 2 bases, and 6 bases separated the two germline ends. The CDR3 DNA sequence: TGTGCCAGTAGTATCAGTACCACAGATACGCAGTATTTT. Translated, it gives CASSISTTDTQYF. The variable domain in full, completed from reference TRBV19 and TRBJ2-3, reads DGGITQSPKYLFRKEGQNVTLSCEQNLNHDAMYWYRQDPGQGLRLIYYSQIVNDFQKGDIAEGYSVSREKKESFPLTVTSAQKNPTAFYLCASSISTTDTQYFGPGTRLTVL.

This clonotype was counted a few times. The rearrangement links TRBV29-1 to TRBJ2-3, with 10 bases that match TRBD1. CDR3 size: 14 residues. V gave up 4 bases and J gave up 2 bases; unmatched junction bases: 3. Germline V gives CDR1 SQVTM, CDR2 ANQGSEA. The CDR3 is CSVVGTGDTDTQYF. In DNA, the CDR3 is TGCAGCGTTGTAGGGACAGGGGACACAGATACGCAGTATTTT.

This clonotype was seen a few times. This chain uses TRBV12-3 or TRBV12-4 with TRBJ2-3, with 9 bases lining up with TRBD1. This CDR3 has 15 residues. V dropped 5 bases and J dropped 1; count of bases not matched to a gene: 4. CDR3 bases: TGTGCCAGCAGTCGTACAGGGGGCCGCACAGATACGCAGTATTTT. Translating it yields CASSRTGGRTDTQYF.

The rearrangement joins TRBV7-2 to TRBJ2-5; TRBD2 might be the D (7 bases). This CDR3 has 15 residues. The ends were cut back, 5 bases at V and 5 bases at J, with 18 bases in the middle. CDR1 is SGHTA and CDR2 is FQGNSA in the germline V gene. The CDR3 is CASSHLRGAEETQYF. The CDR3 region has the DNA TGTGCCAGCAGCCACCTTCGGGGGGCGGAGGAGACCCAGTACTTC.

V gene TRBV27 combines with J gene TRBJ1-1, with 7 bases lining up with TRBD1. In germline, CDR1 is MNHEY, CDR2 SMNVEV (reference sequence). This CDR3 contains 13 residues. With 5 bases clipped from V and 4 bases from J, the junction kept 4 bases outside the gene matches. Here the CDR3 DNA reads TGTGCCAGCAGTCTACCAGGGGGCACTGAAGCTTTCTTT. It is translated as CASSLPGGTEAFF.

This clonotype was counted a few times. V is TRBV12-3 or TRBV12-4 and J is TRBJ2-3; D remains unclear. The CDR3 loop spans 19 amino acids. Trimming shortened V by 7 bases and J by 1 base, and 27 bases separated the two germline ends. Written as DNA, the CDR3 is TGTGCCAGCAATTCTCGTAAACTCGGTACAACGCCCCGCACAGATACGCAGTATTTT. Its translation: CASNSRKLGTTPRTDTQYF.

V usage is TRBV25-1 and J usage is TRBJ2-1, with D maybe TRBD1 (6 bases). With 4 bases removed from V and 4 bases from J, the gap between germline ends came to 8 bases. This CDR3 spans 13 amino acids. Germline V gene data show CDR1 as MGHDK and CDR2 as SYGVNS. Here the CDR3 reads CASSAQGYNEQFF. The CDR3, as DNA: TGTGCCAGCAGTGCTCAGGGGTACAATGAGCAGTTCTTC. Using reference TRBV25-1 and TRBJ2-1 for the parts outside the CDR3, the full variable domain is EADIYQTPRYLVIGTGKKITLECSQTMGHDKMYWYQQDPGMELHLIHYSYGVNSTEKGDLSSESTVSRIRTEHFPLTLESARPSHTSQYLCASSAQGYNEQFFGPGTRLTVL.

The chain is built from TRBV12-3 or TRBV12-4 and TRBJ1-1; D perhaps matches TRBD1 (5 bases). The CDR3 runs to 15 residues. Trimming shortened V by 3 bases and J by 5 bases, and 16 bases separated the two germline ends. CDR3 protein: CASSLGLQGLTEAFF. The CDR3 DNA sequence: TGTGCCAGCAGTTTGGGTCTGCAGGGCCTTACTGAAGCTTTCTTT.

This clonotype came up a few times. The chain has TRBV7-9 and TRBJ1-2; D gene ambiguous. Trimming removed 6 bases at V and 2 bases at J, with 13 bases between. There are 14 residues in the CDR3. CDR1 is SEHNR, CDR2 FQNEAQ, per germline (reference sequence). This chain's CDR3 is CASRHQENNYGYTF. In DNA form, the CDR3 reads TGTGCCAGCAGACACCAGGAGAACAACTATGGCTACACCTTC. Looking up the rest from reference TRBV7-9 and TRBJ1-2 gives the full variable domain: DTGVSQNPRHKITKRGQNVTFRCDPISEHNRLYWYRQTLGQGPEFLTYFQNEAQLEKSRLLSDRFSAERPKGSFSTLEIQRTEQGDSAMYLCASRHQENNYGYTFGSGTRLTVV.

The rearrangement links TRBV7-8 to TRBJ2-1; tentatively, D is TRBD2 (6 bases). Trimming took off 5 bases at V and 4 bases at J, with 15 bases between the two ends. The germline V gene encodes CDR1 SGHVS and CDR2 FQNEAQ. The CDR3 has 15 residues. Here the CDR3 DNA reads TGTGCCAGCAGCCAACTAGTGGGAGGATACAATGAGCAGTTCTTC. The encoded protein is CASSQLVGGYNEQFF.

The chain combines TRBV5-1 with TRBJ2-3, with D possibly being TRBD1 (5 bases). Germline CDR1 reads SGHRS; CDR2 reads YFSETQ. This CDR3 is built from 18 residues. V was clipped by 0 bases and J by 4 bases, with 21 bases between them. CDR3 nucleotide sequence: TGCGCCAGCAGCTTGGCGGTCGGCAGGGCGATTGTTGCAGATACGCAGTATTTT. Protein product: CASSLAVGRAIVADTQYF.

This clonotype showed up just a few times. This chain links TRBV7-9 with TRBJ1-4; D remains unclear. Trimming pared 5 bases from V and 0 bases from J, leaving 7 bases between. This CDR3 contains 14 residues. Per germline, CDR1 SEHNR and CDR2 FQNEAQ (reference sequence). In DNA, the CDR3 is TGTGCCAGCAGCCTGTCTTCAACTAATGAAAAACTGTTTTTT. This sequence encodes CASSLSSTNEKLFF.

This clonotype turned up a few times. The V gene is TRBV19, the J gene TRBJ2-1; D is perhaps TRBD2 (7 bases). Trimming took 3 bases from V and 7 from J, leaving 22 bases between them. The germline gives CDR1 LNHDA, CDR2 SQIVND (reference sequence). The CDR3 spans 17 residues. The CDR3 coding sequence is TGTGCCAGTAGTATCTCCGCGAGAGGGGGGGCCAGAAATGAGCAGTTCTTC. Protein sequence: CASSISARGGARNEQFF.

V gene TRBV28 combines with J gene TRBJ2-7; unclear D gene. This CDR3 is 13 amino acids long. Trimming removed 1 base from V and 6 bases from J, with 10 bases in between. Per the germline V gene, CDR1 is MDHEN and CDR2 is SYDVKM. The CDR3 here is CASSLLALSEQYV. The CDR3 DNA follows: TGTGCCAGCAGTTTATTGGCCCTCTCCGAGCAGTACGTC.

This sequence joins TRBV12-3 or TRBV12-4 and TRBJ1-3; 8 positions agree with TRBD1. There are 15 residues in the CDR3. Losses at the gene ends were 3 bases for V and 8 bases for J; bases not matched to a gene: 9. The CDR3 loop is CASSFFDRGAYTIYF. In DNA, the CDR3 is TGTGCCAGCAGTTTTTTCGACAGGGGTGCATACACCATATATTTT.

The V call is TRBV7-9, the J call TRBJ2-3; D may match TRBD1 or TRBD2 (5 bases each). Germline-derived CDR1 and CDR2 are SEHNR and FQNEAQ (reference sequence). The CDR3 runs 15 residues. Deletions cut 6 bases from V and 2 bases from J, with 15 bases between. The CDR3 coding sequence is TGTGCCAGCAGTATCCTGGGACCCTTCACAGATACGCAGTATTTT. This encodes CASSILGPFTDTQYF.

This rearrangement joins TRBV6-5 to TRBJ1-5; possible D gene TRBD1, 5 bases. V lost 2 bases to trimming and J lost 1 base, with 9 bases between them. The CDR3 has 15 amino acids. CDR1 is MNHEY and CDR2 is SVGAGI in the germline V gene. The CDR3 here is CASSYGGGSNQPQHF. The CDR3 bases are TGTGCCAGCAGTTACGGCGGGGGGAGCAATCAGCCCCAGCATTTT.